This TCR beta chain was found in a study of blood T cell repertoires in COVID-19. Across the whole study: Italy, Spain and the United States were the sources of the convalescent and acute COVID-19 samples. Sample material is recorded as cDNA or gDNA derived from T cells, B-cell-depleted T cells, or PBMCs.

Per the study methods: The authors estimated nucleated cell counts from reference gene primer amplification. Clones were read by immunoSEQ multiplex PCR, and TCRdb kept only the in-frame ones, dropping some. From that table come the V and J calls and clone size; the DNA was used to work out D and trimming. This sample has some 180,000 clones; 80% to 95% occur once, and the top ten carry nearly 0.55%. The CDR3 totals 16 residues. Germline CDR1 is SGHNT and CDR2 is YENEEA. Trimming removed 5 bases from V and 0 bases from J; junction bases left unmatched: 2. This chain connects TRBV11-3 to TRBJ2-2, with 11 bases that match TRBD2. The sequencing sample was made of peripheral blood. The sequence was collected from a man aged 50-60 years with acute or convalescent COVID-19. CDR3 sequence reads: CASSATSGTNTGELFF. The CDR3 nucleotides are TGTGCCAGCAGCGCGACTAGCGGGACGAACACCGGGGAGCTGTTTTTT.